This paragraph reports one T cell receptor (beta chain). What it binds is unknown. CDR1 SGHNT and CDR2 YYREEE come from the germline V gene (reference sequence). Trimming cost V 2 bases and J 8 bases; bases outside gene matches: 8. The CDR3 runs 16 residues. These data are taken from a study of cytomegalovirus exposure and HLA in healthy donors. Whole-study results and caveats: There were a few CMV-associated chains whose specificity for CMV antigens was confirmed in vitro. Reports described diagnosis of cytomegalovirus status by the classifier as highly specific and sensitive. Earlier analysis looked at TCR beta V segments, and most were productive about 87% or about 30% of the time. Most TCR sequences were uncommon, yet certain public TCRs appeared in many donors.

The study ran its PCR with 60 Vbeta and 13 Jbeta primers. Clones were sequenced by immunoSEQ multiplex PCR, and TCRdb holds only the in-frame ones, with some missing. The sample gives 150,000 or so clones, 65% to 85% of which show up once; 3% to 4.5% is in the top ten. Sequencing used PBMCs. J is TRBJ2-1 and V is TRBV5-4; 12 bases are shared with TRBD2. This clonotype was obtained from a male donor in good health and CMV-seronegative. The CDR3 protein is CASSLKLAGGRDEQFF. As DNA, the CDR3 is TGTGCCAGCAGCTTAAAACTAGCGGGGGGTAGGGATGAGCAGTTCTTC.